This entry lists 30 T cell receptor beta chains sequenced from one sample in a study of Graves' ophthalmopathy and Graves' hyperthyroidism. Amplification of the TCR beta CDR3 regions used RNA transcripts (as template). Second-round multiplex PCR followed a first-round RT-PCR using HTBI primers. TCRdb independently ran MiXCR on the multiplex PCR reads; one entry per CDR3 protein. Among 900,000 to 1,200,000 distinct CDR3 sequences listed, 35% to 40% were seen once. The source material was peripheral blood or thyroid tissue (not recorded which). Receptors originate from an adult man with Graves' hyperthyroidism.

About this clonotype: A read error may be the cause here, since a much bigger clone is one base away. This rearrangement joins TRBV7-9 to TRBJ1-2; D gene uncertain. Trimming removed 4 bases at V and 3 bases at J, with 6 bases between. CDR1 and CDR2 (germline): SEHNR, FQNEAQ (reference sequence). The length of the CDR3 is 12 residues. CDR3 loop: CASSSADYGYTF. CDR3 nucleotide sequence: TGTGCCAGCAGCTCAGCGGACTATGGCTACACCTTC. The entire variable domain, with the rest obtained from reference TRBV7-9 and TRBJ1-2, is as follows: DTGVSQNPRHKITKRGQNVTFRCDPISEHNRLYWYRQTLGQGPEFLTYFQNEAQLEKSRLLSDRFSAERPKGSFSTLEIQRTEQGDSAMYLCASSSADYGYTFGSGTRLTVV.

J is TRBJ2-7 and V is TRBV7-6; 9 bases are a match to TRBD1. V dropped 5 bases and J dropped 7; count of bases not matched to a gene: 12. This CDR3 comprises 15 residues. Germline CDR1 SGHVS, CDR2 FNYEAQ. The CDR3 reads CASSRGQGEVWEQYF. DNA of the CDR3: TGTGCCAGCAGCCGGGGACAGGGTGAAGTTTGGGAGCAGTACTTC.

This clonotype was counted many times. The chain uses TRBV2 and TRBJ2-5; D uncertain. The CDR3 has 13 residues. V was clipped by 10 bases and J by 5 bases, with 17 bases between them. The V gene's germline CDR1 is SNHLY and CDR2 FYNNEI. The CDR3 bases are TGTGCCACCCCATTGGTAGCCGGCGAGACCCAGTACTTC. This translates into CATPLVAGETQYF.

This clonotype was counted many times. The rearrangement uses TRBV10-3 and TRBJ2-5; TRBD2 matches at 10 bases. The CDR3 consists of 16 residues. The J segment lost 2 bases and the V segment lost 5 bases, leaving 8 bases of the junction unmatched. Per germline, CDR1 ENHRY and CDR2 SYGVKD. The CDR3 DNA reads TGTGCCATCAGTAGGATACTAGCGGGAAATCAAGAGACCCAGTACTTC. Translation gives CAISRILAGNQETQYF.

In the case of this clonotype: This could be a read error, since a much larger clone is one nucleotide away. The gene calls are TRBV5-4 and TRBJ2-5; D possibly matches TRBD1 or TRBD2 (5 bases each). Germline lookup yields CDR1 SGHNT and CDR2 YYREEE (reference sequence). CDR3 length: 14 residues. The CDR3, as DNA: TGTGCCAGCAGCGGTGGCCCTAGGGGAGAGGCCCAGTACTTC. As protein: CASSGGPRGEAQYF.

This clonotype has only a few counts. The genes are TRBV20-1 and TRBJ2-7; 10 nucleotides align to TRBD2. Germline assignment: CDR1 DFQATT and CDR2 SNEGSKA (reference sequence). The CDR3 runs 15 residues. V trimming: 0 bases; J trimming: 5 bases; junction bases outside the gene matches: 7. The CDR3 region has the DNA TGCAGTGCTAGAGATCTCCTAGCGGGAGCCCACGAGCAGTACTTC. Translating gives CSARDLLAGAHEQYF.

J is TRBJ1-3 and V is TRBV29-1, with D unresolved. CDR3 length: 13 amino acids. V lost 2 bases and J 7 bases, leaving 12 bases between the germline ends. Germline V gene lookup returns CDR1 SQVTM and CDR2 ANQGSEA. The CDR3 nucleotides are TGCAGCGTTGAAAGGACGGCCTTGAACACCATATATTTT. Amino acid sequence: CSVERTALNTIYF.

The table lists this clonotype with many counts. This sequence joins TRBV7-9 and TRBJ2-7, with a possible D match to TRBD1 (6 bases). CDR3 size: 14 residues. V gave up 5 bases and J gave up 5 bases, with 16 bases separating them. Germline loops: CDR1 SEHNR, CDR2 FQNEAQ (reference sequence). CDR3 coding DNA: TGTGCCAGCAGCGGAACCGGGACAAGTAACGAGCAGTACTTC. Its protein product is CASSGTGTSNEQYF.

This clonotype was seen ten or more times. The chain joins TRBV9 to TRBJ2-5, with 8 positions matching TRBD2. Germline CDR1 and CDR2: SGDLS and YYNGEE. The CDR3 extends over 16 amino acids. V gave up 4 bases and J gave up 1 base; unmatched junction bases: 9. The CDR3 sequence is CASSKGVREAQETQYF. CDR3 nucleotides: TGTGCCAGCAGCAAAGGAGTGCGGGAGGCCCAAGAGACCCAGTACTTC.

This clonotype was recorded at least ten times. The rearrangement joins TRBV10-3 to TRBJ2-7; TRBD2 aligns across 7 bases. Germline assignment: CDR1 ENHRY and CDR2 SYGVKD. This CDR3 comprises 16 residues. J lost 2 bases, V lost 3 bases, and 10 bases had no gene match. Here the CDR3 reads CAISDSTLAATYEQYF. The CDR3 DNA reads as TGTGCCATCAGTGACAGTACCCTAGCGGCAACCTACGAGCAGTACTTC.

V and J are TRBV29-1 and TRBJ1-1; 11 bases line up with TRBD1. The junction had 9 bases not matched to a gene; V was cut back by 4 bases and J by 5 bases. Per the germline V gene, CDR1 is SQVTM and CDR2 is ANQGSEA. This CDR3 has 15 amino acids. This CDR3 is CSVGIGTGGWTEAFF. CDR3 bases: TGCAGCGTTGGGATAGGGACAGGGGGATGGACTGAAGCTTTCTTT.

The sample holds many counts of this clonotype. This chain uses TRBV2 with TRBJ1-5; tentative D call: TRBD1 (6 bases). The V gene lost 6 bases and the J gene lost 0 bases, with 15 bases spanning the gap. The CDR3 runs to 16 residues. Germline CDR1 is SNHLY and CDR2 is FYNNEI. CDR3 in DNA: TGTGCCAGCAGCGGGGGCGGGGGAGTTAGCAATCAGCCCCAGCATTTT. Residues: CASSGGGGVSNQPQHF.

This clonotype was counted many times. The chain joins TRBV7-3 to TRBJ2-5, with D tentatively TRBD2 (6 bases). The CDR3 is 15 amino acids. Germline CDR1 reads SGHTA; CDR2 reads FQGTGA. V was pared by 6 bases and J by 1 base, with 15 bases between. CDR3 DNA sequence: TGTGCCAGCAGGGATACCGGAGGGATCCAAGAGACCCAGTACTTC. This codes for CASRDTGGIQETQYF.

At least ten counts were recorded for this clonotype. The chain employs TRBV2 and TRBJ2-7; unclear D gene. The CDR3 totals 12 residues. V was pared by 4 bases and J by 2 bases, with 6 bases between. Germline V lookup: CDR1 SNHLY, CDR2 FYNNEI. In DNA, the CDR3 is TGTGCCAGCAGTGGTCCAACCTACGAGCAGTACTTC. Encoded protein: CASSGPTYEQYF.

This clonotype was detected a few times. The chain uses TRBV12-3 or TRBV12-4 and TRBJ1-4; D call uncertain. The CDR3 totals 15 residues. V was pared by 6 bases and J by 4 bases, with 15 bases between. The CDR3 DNA reads TGTGCCAGCAGCCCGAATGGACGAGTTAATGAAAAACTGTTTTTT. Amino acids: CASSPNGRVNEKLFF.

The rearrangement uses TRBV5-1 and TRBJ2-7, with TRBD2 matching over 7 bases. The CDR3 runs 14 residues. V lost 2 bases to trimming and J lost 6 bases; unmatched junction nucleotides: 8. CDR1 is SGHRS and CDR2 is YFSETQ in the germline V gene. The CDR3 region has the DNA TGCGCCAGCAGCTTCGGGAGGTCGCCCGGCGAGCAGTACTTC. Its protein is CASSFGRSPGEQYF.

V and J are TRBV11-1 and TRBJ2-7, with 11 bases aligning to TRBD1. There are 16 residues in the CDR3. J lost 6 bases, V lost 5 bases, and 12 bases had no gene match. Germline V gene sequence: CDR1 SGHAT, CDR2 FQDESV (reference sequence). The CDR3 region is CASSAIRTGGGAEQYF. CDR3 in DNA: TGTGCCAGCAGCGCCATACGGACAGGGGGCGGAGCCGAGCAGTACTTC. The entire variable domain, with the rest obtained from reference TRBV11-1 and TRBJ2-7, is as follows: EAEVAQSPRYKITEKSQAVAFWCDPISGHATLYWYRQILGQGPELLVQFQDESVVDDSQLPKDRFSAERLKGVDSTLKIQPAELGDSAMYLCASSAIRTGGGAEQYFGPGTRLTVT.

V usage is TRBV5-4 and J usage is TRBJ2-7; weak D call: TRBD2 (6 bases). Germline values: CDR1 SGHNT, CDR2 YYREEE (reference sequence). V gave up 0 bases and J gave up 3 bases, with 16 bases separating them. CDR3 length equals 16 residues. The chain's CDR3 is CASSLEEGWKLYEQYF. The CDR3 DNA sequence: TGTGCCAGCAGCTTGGAGGAGGGATGGAAACTCTACGAGCAGTACTTC.

This clonotype came up once. A read error is possible here, since a much larger clone lies one base away. This sequence joins TRBV19 and TRBJ2-6; 8 bases align to TRBD1. Germline V gene sequence: CDR1 LNHDA, CDR2 SQIVND (reference sequence). The CDR3 loop spans 17 amino acids. CDR3 sequence reads: CASSMGTGYSGTNVLTF. The DNA of the CDR3 is TGTGCCAGTAGTATGGGGACAGGCTACTCTGGGACCAACGTCCTGACTTTC.

On this clonotype: This CDR3 is missing its conserved last phenylalanine or tryptophan, likely due to a read error. The DNA is omitted, as the CDR3 cannot be located on it reliably, and the CDR3 follows TCRdb's listing. This CDR3 reads CATSRDRV. The chain couples TRBV15 to TRBJ1-4. From its first to its last residue, the CDR3 has 8 amino acids. In germline, CDR1 is LNHNV, CDR2 YYDKDF (reference sequence).

This clonotype was counted at least ten times. The V call is TRBV20-1, the J call TRBJ2-5, with D maybe TRBD1 (5 bases). Germline CDR1 and CDR2: DFQATT and SNEGSKA (reference sequence). V gave up 3 bases and J gave up 5 bases, with 7 bases separating them. CDR3 size: 11 residues. The CDR3 sequence is CSASRAETQYF. For the CDR3, the DNA is TGCAGTGCTAGCAGGGCCGAGACCCAGTACTTC.

This clonotype showed up many times. The genes are TRBV20-1 and TRBJ1-6, with a possible D match to TRBD1 (6 bases). Trimming removed 1 base at V and 6 bases at J, with 13 bases between. From germline, CDR1 is DFQATT and CDR2 SNEGSKA (reference sequence). The CDR3 runs to 15 residues. CDR3 in amino acids: CSARAPGHTNSPLHF. The CDR3 DNA reads as TGCAGTGCTAGAGCCCCGGGACACACTAATTCACCCCTCCACTTT.

On this clonotype itself: A much more abundant neighbour one base away suggests this may be a read error. The V gene is TRBV7-9, the J gene TRBJ2-5; D remains unclear. V lost 5 bases and J 4 bases, leaving 14 bases between the germline ends. The CDR3 runs 14 residues. Per germline, CDR1 SEHNR and CDR2 FQNEAQ (reference sequence). The CDR3 DNA reads as TGTGCCAGCAGCCGAGAGTCGGGCCGAGAGACCCAGTACTTC. Its translation is CASSRESGRETQYF.

This chain links TRBV12-3 or TRBV12-4 with TRBJ1-1; the D gene is possibly TRBD1 (5 bases). CDR3 length: 14 residues. Trimming cost V 2 bases and J 3 bases, with 10 bases left between them. CDR3 loop: CASSLSWGDTEAFF. In DNA, the CDR3 is TGTGCCAGCAGTTTAAGTTGGGGCGACACTGAAGCTTTCTTT.

The chain couples TRBV7-2 to TRBJ1-2; D might be TRBD1 (6 bases). Germline V CDR1 and CDR2: SGHTA, FQGNSA. V shed 7 bases and J shed 8 bases, with 14 bases lying between them. The CDR3 is 12 residues long. The DNA for the CDR3 is TGTACCAGCATGCGGGGGGCACTGGGCTACACCTTC. Protein sequence: CTSMRGALGYTF. The full variable domain, completed using reference TRBV7-2 and TRBJ1-2, is GAGVSQSPSNKVTEKGKDVELRCDPISGHTALYWYRQSLGQGLEFLIYFQGNSAPDKSGLPSDRFSAERTGGSVSTLTIQRTQQEDSAVYLCTSMRGALGYTFGSGTRLTVV.

This clonotype was picked up many times. V is TRBV4-3 and J is TRBJ2-7, with no clear D. Germline loops: CDR1 LGHNA, CDR2 YSLEER. The CDR3 sequence is 15 residues long. V was trimmed by 5 bases and J by 7 bases, leaving 21 bases between them. This chain's CDR3 is CASSEGRRLSREQYF. In DNA form, the CDR3 reads TGCGCCAGCAGCGAAGGAAGACGGTTATCTAGGGAGCAGTACTTC.

The V gene is TRBV7-2, the J gene TRBJ1-5; tentatively, D is TRBD1 (6 bases). CDR1 is SGHTA and CDR2 is FQGNSA in the germline V gene. Between the trimmed V and J ends, which lost 2 bases and 11 bases, there was a span of 19 bases. The CDR3 has 15 amino acids. CDR3 amino acids: CASSLFFGGRSAQHF. CDR3 bases: TGTGCCAGCAGCTTATTTTTCGGGGGCAGGTCAGCCCAGCATTTT.

This clonotype occurred once. The chain employs TRBV9 and TRBJ2-4; weak D call: TRBD2 (5 bases). CDR1 is SGDLS, CDR2 YYNGEE, per germline. V lost 0 bases, J lost 7 bases, and 11 bases lay in between. This CDR3 is built from 14 residues. CDR3 amino acids: CASSVGSGMNIQYF. DNA for the CDR3: TGTGCCAGCAGCGTAGGAAGCGGTATGAACATTCAGTACTTC.

This clonotype was detected ten times or more. The chain recombines TRBV2 with TRBJ1-5; possible D gene TRBD1, 5 bases. Germline V lookup: CDR1 SNHLY, CDR2 FYNNEI. The V end lost 5 bases, the J end lost 6 bases, and 11 bases lay between the germline ends. The CDR3 totals 13 residues. For the CDR3, the DNA is TGTGCCAGCAGTTTAGGGGAGCGTCAGCCCCAGCATTTT. It yields the protein CASSLGERQPQHF.

V usage is TRBV7-8 and J usage is TRBJ1-1; 7 nucleotides match TRBD1. V shed 5 bases, J shed 0 bases, and the junction held 6 bases outside the gene matches. The germline V gene has CDR1 SGHVS and CDR2 FQNEAQ. The CDR3 is 15 amino acids. In nucleotides, the CDR3 is TGTGCCAGCAGCACAAGGGGACAGCTGAACACTGAAGCTTTCTTT. Its translation: CASSTRGQLNTEAFF.